This T cell receptor (beta chain) was identified in a study of OX40 agonist ivuxolimab in advanced cancers. Findings and caveats of the study: CD8+ T cells (on average) carried more expanded clones than CD4+ T cells.

Remarks on this clone: Its target is not known.

Sequencing was performed with immunoSEQ multiplex PCR; in TCRdb, only in-frame clones are kept and a portion is missing. The sample carries about 69,000 clones, about 89% recorded once. The CDR3 covers 21 residues. Trimming cost V 5 bases and J 0 bases; bases outside gene matches: 21. Germline assignment: CDR1 SGDLS and CDR2 YYNGEE. The genes are TRBV9 and TRBJ2-5; 11 bases line up with TRBD1. This TCR came from an adult with an advanced solid tumor such as melanoma, head and neck, liver or kidney cancer. The material sequenced was CD4+ or CD8+ T cells sorted from blood, taken in a trial of the OX40 agonist ivuxolimab. Here the CDR3 reads CASRDSGGQGARGEYQETQYF. The CDR3 DNA reads as TGTGCCAGCAGAGATAGTGGAGGACAGGGGGCAAGGGGTGAGTACCAAGAGACCCAGTACTTC.